One and the same sample provided the 5 T cell receptor beta chains below, sequenced in a study of blood T cell repertoires in COVID-19. The data were produced by immunoSEQ multiplex PCR, yet TCRdb's version contains in-frame clones alone and is incomplete. Of under 45,000 clones in the sample, more than 65% were seen once. The material sequenced was peripheral blood. The receptors shown here come from a man between 65 and 80 years old with COVID-19, enrolled during active disease.

The chain uses TRBV18 and TRBJ2-7, with D possibly being TRBD1 (5 bases). The CDR3 length is 14 residues. Germline assignment: CDR1 KGHSH and CDR2 LQKENI. V shed 2 bases and J shed 2 bases, with 10 bases lying between them. Written as DNA, the CDR3 is TGTGCCAGCTCACCAACACAGGCAACCTACGAGCAGTACTTC. It yields the protein CASSPTQATYEQYF.

V gene TRBV30 combines with J gene TRBJ1-2; D is unclear. The CDR3 consists of 12 residues. V dropped 5 bases and J dropped 8 bases, with 15 bases sitting between them. Germline V CDR1 and CDR2: GTSNPN, SVGIG (reference sequence). CDR3 DNA: TGTGCCTGGCTCCCTGGCCCCAAGGGCTACACCTTC. This codes for CAWLPGPKGYTF. Full variable domain (rest looked up from reference TRBV30 and TRBJ1-2): SQTIHQWPATLVQPVGSPLSLECTVEGTSNPNLYWYRQAAGRGLQLLFYSVGIGQISSEVPQNLSASRPQDRQFILSSKKLLLSDSGFYLCAWLPGPKGYTFGSGTRLTVV.

The chain couples TRBV10-3 to TRBJ2-1; TRBD2 agrees at 12 bases. J lost 7 bases, V lost 6 bases, and 10 bases had no gene match. This CDR3 is built from 16 residues. Germline CDR1 is ENHRY and CDR2 is SYGVKD. For the CDR3, the DNA is TGTGCCATCAGGAGGAATCTAGCGGGAGGGCTTAATGAGCAGTTCTTC. It yields the protein CAIRRNLAGGLNEQFF.

This clone was recorded a few times. The chain has TRBV5-6 and TRBJ1-1; perhaps TRBD1 as D (6 bases). The CDR3 is made up of 15 amino acids. CDR1 SGHDT and CDR2 YYEEEE come from the germline V gene. Trimming pared 4 bases from V and 2 bases from J, leaving 15 bases between. Here the CDR3 DNA reads TGTGCCAGCAGCCCAACAGGGACCCTTAACACTGAAGCTTTCTTT. Its protein is CASSPTGTLNTEAFF.

The chain employs TRBV28 and TRBJ1-5; TRBD1 matches 8 bases. Germline V gives CDR1 MDHEN, CDR2 SYDVKM. The CDR3 spans 16 residues. V lost 7 bases to trimming and J lost 4 bases; unmatched junction nucleotides: 12. The CDR3 is CASIYGTGRPNQPQHF. Written as DNA, the CDR3 is TGTGCCAGCATTTATGGGACAGGCCGCCCGAATCAGCCCCAGCATTTT.